The rows below give T cell receptor beta chains drawn from one sample of a study of blood T cell repertoires in COVID-19. Repertoires were generated with immunoSEQ multiplex PCR, while TCRdb's copy carries only in-frame clones and drops some. The data contain approximately 240,000 clones, roughly 85% of them singletons. Sequencing used peripheral blood. Source of these receptors: a woman under 30 who had recovered from COVID-19. The conserved cysteine and the conserved F or W are not part of the CDR3 here. Size values are once, few and many counts, or a class for expanded clones, and some rows have none.

V gene: TRBV20-1
clone size: few
J gene: TRBJ2-3
CDR3 protein: SASVGASTDTQY

V gene: TRBV7-6
clone size: NA
J gene: TRBJ2-1
CDR3 protein: ASSLPSGDSYNEQF

V gene: TRBV19
clone size: NA
J gene: TRBJ2-2
CDR3 protein: AIESRTGELF

V gene: TRBV24-1
clone size: NA
J gene: TRBJ1-2
CDR3 protein: APRRQNYGYT

V gene: TRBV11-1
clone size: NA
J gene: TRBJ2-1
CDR3 protein: ASKATSGMFNEQF

V gene: TRBV6-5
clone size: NA
J gene: TRBJ1-2
CDR3 protein: ASSYRLGVRGYT

V gene: TRBV9
clone size: NA
J gene: TRBJ2-3
CDR3 protein: ASSVGLVGDTQY

V gene: TRBV7-3
clone size: NA
J gene: TRBJ2-3
CDR3 protein: ASKLAGGTDTQY

V gene: TRBV6-2/TRBV6-3
clone size: NA
J gene: TRBJ1-2
CDR3 protein: ASSSLWSANYGYT

V gene: TRBV27
clone size: NA
J gene: TRBJ1-2
CDR3 protein: ASRNSRGGAYGYT

V gene: TRBV5-1
clone size: NA
J gene: TRBJ1-1
CDR3 protein: ASSQTGQNTEAF

V gene: TRBV21-1
clone size: NA
J gene: TRBJ2-7
CDR3 protein: ASSNRINEQY

V gene: TRBV7-8
clone size: NA
J gene: TRBJ2-5
CDR3 protein: ASSRDEGGETQY

V gene: TRBV5-4
clone size: few
J gene: TRBJ1-2
CDR3 protein: ASSLGTDEYGYT

V gene: TRBV7-2
clone size: NA
J gene: TRBJ2-3
CDR3 protein: ASSLGTSTDTQY

V gene: TRBV18
clone size: NA
J gene: TRBJ2-5
CDR3 protein: ASSPNQKETQY